The T cell receptor (beta chain) described here comes from a study of T cell responses to AZD1222 COVID-19 vaccine (dated by TCRdb to 2020 to 2023). About the investigation overall: A total of about 250 trial participants underwent TCR sequencing, of whom about 200 had received two doses of AZD1222 and some 25 had received two doses of the MenACWY control vaccine. Trial participants were enrolled by age into subgroups of 18-55, 56-69 and 70-plus years, and about 150, 27 and 61 TCR-sequenced participants, respectively, were included in these subgroups.

The investigation overall reported the following: Vaccine-associated CD4 TCRs spanned the whole spike protein, with dominant responses in regions 160-218 and 743-854. No day 14 peak-response samples were available, so repertoires were characterized only after the peak T cell response. Most participants were white British and females outnumbered males, and the authors suggested that clonal diversity may have been underestimated. Conclusions about previously exposed vaccinees are limited because only six or seven AZD1222 recipients were SARS-CoV-2 seropositive at baseline. After two AZD1222 doses, both the breadth and the depth of spike-specific TCRs were significantly higher than at day 0 and than in MenACWY recipients. Reportedly, almost half of the unique spike-specific TCRs recognized epitopes lying outside the regions that are mutated in the B.1.351 and B.1.1.7 variants. In the small 56-69-year group, the increase in depth fell short of significance, most likely because of low power.

Turning to this clone: Its antigen is currently not known. No base quality information exists; no much larger clone differs at one position.

Interpreted using the paper, the time point label stands for: baseline before first vaccination. The treatment or condition label of this sample denotes: meningococcal conjugate vaccine given as trial control. Vaccinee samples came from UK trials COV001 and COV002, including a single-blind randomized controlled phase 2/3 trial of AZD1222 (ChAdOx1 nCoV-19) in healthy adults. Trial participant PBMC samples were collected at day 0 and day 28 after the second dose for TCRbeta chain sequencing. The CDR3 goes from the cysteine to the phenylalanine over 14 residues. The retained sequence is limited to the CDR3, 42 bases, with the frame set at the first base. Here V drops 3 bases and J drops 2 bases, and the junction holds 5 bases not matched to any gene. For CDR1 and CDR2, the germline V gene (reference sequence) lists DFQATT and SNEGSKA. The CDR3 regions of human TCRbeta chains were analyzed by immunosequencing. The study's own analysis went as follows. TCRs in the repertoires were matched against a reference library of SARS-CoV-2-specific TCRs that had been generated with the MIRA antigen-specificity platform. Breadth was defined as the fraction of unique TCRs that were SARS-CoV-2-associated, and depth was defined as the fraction of total T cells that were SARS-CoV-2-associated. Using the MIRA data, each spike-specific TCR was assigned both to the spike region to which the TCR was reactive and to a CD4 or CD8 class. Log10-transformed breadth and depth values were compared by one-way ANOVA with Sidak's multiple comparisons tests. This immuneACCESS table, as held by TCRdb, lists in-frame sequences with V and J called but not all clones. Of the missing ones, under half trace to an unresolved V gene in checked studies; the others have no known cause. V, J and clone size were drawn from that table, and D and trimming were deduced from the DNA. This sample lists tens of thousands of clones; approximately 87% were detected once. Together, the top ten hold roughly 5.1% of the sample.

This sample comprised peripheral blood, obtained on day 0 of MenACWY control vaccination. The sequence was obtained from an adult in good health. The receptor chain draws on TRBV20-1 and TRBJ2-7; 9 central nucleotides agree with TRBD1. The CDR3 loop reads CSASRGQGPYEQYF. The DNA sequence is given as TGCAGTGCTAGTAGAGGACAGGGGCCCTACGAGCAGTACTTC.